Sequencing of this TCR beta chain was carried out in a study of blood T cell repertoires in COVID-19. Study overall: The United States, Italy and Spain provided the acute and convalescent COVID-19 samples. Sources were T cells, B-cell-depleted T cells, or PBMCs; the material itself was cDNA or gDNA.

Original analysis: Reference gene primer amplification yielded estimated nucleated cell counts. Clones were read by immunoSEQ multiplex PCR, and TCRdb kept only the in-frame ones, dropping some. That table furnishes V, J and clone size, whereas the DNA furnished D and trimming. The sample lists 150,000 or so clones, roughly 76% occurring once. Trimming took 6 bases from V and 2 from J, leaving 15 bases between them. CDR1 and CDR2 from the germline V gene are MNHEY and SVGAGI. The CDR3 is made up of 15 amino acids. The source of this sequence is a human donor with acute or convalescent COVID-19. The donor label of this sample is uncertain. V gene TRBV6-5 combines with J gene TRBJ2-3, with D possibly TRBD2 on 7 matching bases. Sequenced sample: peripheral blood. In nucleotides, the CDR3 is TGTGCCAGCAGGTCCTGGGGGGGCGACACAGATACGCAGTATTTT. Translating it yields CASRSWGGDTDTQYF.